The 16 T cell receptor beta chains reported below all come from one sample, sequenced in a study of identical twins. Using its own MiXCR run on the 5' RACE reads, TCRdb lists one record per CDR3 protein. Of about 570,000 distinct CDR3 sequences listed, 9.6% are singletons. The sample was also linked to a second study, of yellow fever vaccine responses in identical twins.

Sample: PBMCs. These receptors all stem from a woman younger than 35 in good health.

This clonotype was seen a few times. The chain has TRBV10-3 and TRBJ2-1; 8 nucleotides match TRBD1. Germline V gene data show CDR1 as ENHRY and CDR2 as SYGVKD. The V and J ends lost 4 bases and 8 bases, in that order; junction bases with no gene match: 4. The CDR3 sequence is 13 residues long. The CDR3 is CAISAQGEHEQFF. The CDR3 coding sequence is TGTGCCATCAGTGCACAGGGGGAGCATGAGCAGTTCTTC.

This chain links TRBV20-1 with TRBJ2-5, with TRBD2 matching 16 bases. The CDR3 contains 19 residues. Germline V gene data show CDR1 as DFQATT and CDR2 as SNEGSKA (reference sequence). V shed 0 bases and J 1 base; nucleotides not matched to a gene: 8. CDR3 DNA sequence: TGCAGTGCTAGAGATCTTGCGGGACTAGCGGGAGGGCCCCAAGAGACCCAGTACTTC. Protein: CSARDLAGLAGGPQETQYF.

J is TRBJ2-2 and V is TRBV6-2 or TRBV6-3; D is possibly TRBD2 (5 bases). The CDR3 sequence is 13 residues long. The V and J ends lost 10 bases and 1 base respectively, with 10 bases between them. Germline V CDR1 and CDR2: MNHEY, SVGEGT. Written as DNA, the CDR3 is TGTGCCACCTCGGAGGTGAACACCGGGGAGCTGTTTTTT. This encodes CATSEVNTGELFF.

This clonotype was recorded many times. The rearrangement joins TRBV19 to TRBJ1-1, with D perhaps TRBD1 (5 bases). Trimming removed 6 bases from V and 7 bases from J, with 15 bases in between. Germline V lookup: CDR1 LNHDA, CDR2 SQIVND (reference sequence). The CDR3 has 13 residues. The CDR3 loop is CASSPVRGGEAFF. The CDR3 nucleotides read TGTGCCAGTAGCCCGGTTAGGGGTGGTGAAGCTTTCTTT.

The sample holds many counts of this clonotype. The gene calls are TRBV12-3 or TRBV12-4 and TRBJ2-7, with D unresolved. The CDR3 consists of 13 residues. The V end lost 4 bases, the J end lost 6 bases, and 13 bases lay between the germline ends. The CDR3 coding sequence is TGTGCCAGCAGTTCCGAACTGGGTCGCGAGCAGTACTTC. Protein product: CASSSELGREQYF.

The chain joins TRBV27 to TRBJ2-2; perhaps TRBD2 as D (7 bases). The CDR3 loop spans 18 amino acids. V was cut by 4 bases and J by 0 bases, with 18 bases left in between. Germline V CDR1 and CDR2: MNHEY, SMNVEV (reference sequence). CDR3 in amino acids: CASSSKGGPSANTGELFF. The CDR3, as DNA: TGTGCCAGCAGTTCCAAGGGGGGGCCTAGCGCGAACACCGGGGAGCTGTTTTTT.

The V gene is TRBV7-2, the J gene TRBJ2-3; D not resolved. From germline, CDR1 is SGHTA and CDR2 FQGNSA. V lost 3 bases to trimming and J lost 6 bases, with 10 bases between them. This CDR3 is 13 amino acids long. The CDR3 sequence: CASSFQIGDTQYF. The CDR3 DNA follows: TGTGCCAGCAGCTTCCAGATAGGGGATACGCAGTATTTT.

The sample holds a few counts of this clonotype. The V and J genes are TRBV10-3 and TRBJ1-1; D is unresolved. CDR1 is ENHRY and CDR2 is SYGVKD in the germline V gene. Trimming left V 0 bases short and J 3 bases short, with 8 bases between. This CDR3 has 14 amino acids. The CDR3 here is CAISESSGDTEAFF. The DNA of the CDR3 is TGTGCCATCAGTGAGTCGTCGGGCGACACTGAAGCTTTCTTT.

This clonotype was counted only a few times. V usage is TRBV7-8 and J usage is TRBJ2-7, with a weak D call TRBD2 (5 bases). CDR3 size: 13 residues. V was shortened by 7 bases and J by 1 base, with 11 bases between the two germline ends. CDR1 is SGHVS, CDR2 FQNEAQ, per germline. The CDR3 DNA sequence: TGTGCCAGCACCGTACTAGAATCCTACGAGCAGTACTTC. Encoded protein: CASTVLESYEQYF.

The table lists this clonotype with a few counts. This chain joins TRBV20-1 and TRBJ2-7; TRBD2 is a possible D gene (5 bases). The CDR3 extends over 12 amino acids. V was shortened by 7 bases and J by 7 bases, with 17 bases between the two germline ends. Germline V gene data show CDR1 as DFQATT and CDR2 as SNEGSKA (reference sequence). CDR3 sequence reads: CSDPSTWLEQYF. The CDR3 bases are TGCAGTGACCCTAGCACTTGGTTGGAGCAGTACTTC.

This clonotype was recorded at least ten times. CDR3 amino acids: CASSQGGNQPQHF. CDR3 in DNA: TGTGCCAGCAGCCAAGGAGGGAATCAGCCCCAGCATTTT. This chain connects TRBV7-8 to TRBJ1-5; D gene ambiguous. Trimming left V 5 bases short and J 4 bases short, with 9 bases between. CDR3 size: 13 residues. The germline V gene encodes CDR1 SGHVS and CDR2 FQNEAQ.

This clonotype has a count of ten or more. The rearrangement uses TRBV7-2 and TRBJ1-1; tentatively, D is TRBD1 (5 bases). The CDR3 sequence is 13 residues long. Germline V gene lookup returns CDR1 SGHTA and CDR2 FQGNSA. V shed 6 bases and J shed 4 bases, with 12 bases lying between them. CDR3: CASSQAGITEAFF. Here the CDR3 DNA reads TGTGCCAGCAGTCAAGCAGGGATCACTGAAGCTTTCTTT.

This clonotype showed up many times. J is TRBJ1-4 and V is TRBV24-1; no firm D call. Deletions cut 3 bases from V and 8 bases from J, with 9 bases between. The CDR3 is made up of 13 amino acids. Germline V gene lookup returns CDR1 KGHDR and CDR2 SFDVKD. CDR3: CATSDRGREKLFF. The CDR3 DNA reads TGTGCCACCAGTGATCGCGGGAGAGAAAAACTGTTTTTT.

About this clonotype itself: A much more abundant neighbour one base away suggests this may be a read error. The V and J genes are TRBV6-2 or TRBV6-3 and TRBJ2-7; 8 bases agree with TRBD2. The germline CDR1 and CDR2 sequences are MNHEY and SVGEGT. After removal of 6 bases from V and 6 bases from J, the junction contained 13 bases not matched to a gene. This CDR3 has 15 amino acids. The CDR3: CASRPPGLGTGEQYF. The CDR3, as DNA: TGTGCCAGCAGACCACCGGGACTAGGGACGGGCGAGCAGTACTTC.

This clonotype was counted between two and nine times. Here the CDR3 reads CAIRGTSGTNTGELFF. The DNA for the CDR3 is TGTGCCATCAGGGGGACTAGCGGGACGAACACCGGGGAGCTGTTTTTT. This chain uses TRBV10-3 with TRBJ2-2; 13 positions agree with TRBD2. The germline gives CDR1 ENHRY, CDR2 SYGVKD. This CDR3 comprises 16 residues. V lost 6 bases and J lost 0; bases outside the gene matches: 1.

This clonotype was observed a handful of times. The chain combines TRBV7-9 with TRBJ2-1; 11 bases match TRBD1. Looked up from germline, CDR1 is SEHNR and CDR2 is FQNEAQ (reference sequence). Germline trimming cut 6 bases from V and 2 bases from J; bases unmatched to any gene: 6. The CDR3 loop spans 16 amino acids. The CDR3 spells CASSQGGQGAYNEQFF. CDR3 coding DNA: TGTGCCAGCAGTCAGGGGGGACAGGGGGCCTACAATGAGCAGTTCTTC.